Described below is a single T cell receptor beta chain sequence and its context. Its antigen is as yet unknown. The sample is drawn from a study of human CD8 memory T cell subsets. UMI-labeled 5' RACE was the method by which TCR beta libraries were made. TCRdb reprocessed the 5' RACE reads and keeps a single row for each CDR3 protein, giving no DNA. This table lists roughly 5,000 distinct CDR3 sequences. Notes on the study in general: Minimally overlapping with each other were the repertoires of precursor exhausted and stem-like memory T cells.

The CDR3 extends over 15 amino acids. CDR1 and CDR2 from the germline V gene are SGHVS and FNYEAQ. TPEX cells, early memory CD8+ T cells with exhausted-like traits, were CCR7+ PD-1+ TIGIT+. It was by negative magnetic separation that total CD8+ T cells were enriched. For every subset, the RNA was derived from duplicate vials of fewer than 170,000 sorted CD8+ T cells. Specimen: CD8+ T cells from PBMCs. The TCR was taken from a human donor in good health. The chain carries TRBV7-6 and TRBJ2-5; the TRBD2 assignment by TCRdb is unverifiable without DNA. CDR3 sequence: CASSSGLGSQETQYF. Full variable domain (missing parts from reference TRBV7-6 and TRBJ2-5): GAGVSQSPRYKVTKRGQDVALRCDPISGHVSLYWYRQALGQGPEFLTYFNYEAQQDKSGLPNDRFSAERPEGSISTLTIQRTEQRDSAMYRCASSSGLGSQETQYFGPGTRLLVL.